This entry lists 25 T cell receptor beta chains sequenced from one sample in a study of T cells after yellow fever vaccination. TCRdb passed the 5' RACE reads through MiXCR, listing each CDR3 protein once. The repertoire has 300,000 to 400,000 distinct CDR3 sequences, roughly 7.5% of them found once; the top ten carry about 16%. The input for sequencing was PBMCs, taken 45 days after the first yellow fever vaccination. These receptors came from a man younger than 35 who received the YFV17D yellow fever vaccine.

The chain joins TRBV2 to TRBJ1-2; unclear D gene. This CDR3 has 15 amino acids. CDR1 is SNHLY and CDR2 is FYNNEI in the germline V gene. V lost 4 bases to trimming and J lost 4 bases, with 16 bases between them. The CDR3 DNA sequence: TGTGCCAGCAGTGTAGAGGGCCCCATCCTCTATGGCTACACCTTC. Amino acids: CASSVEGPILYGYTF.

V is TRBV7-4 and J is TRBJ2-5, with D perhaps assigned TRBD1 or TRBD2 (5 bases each). Germline CDR1 and CDR2: SGHVT and SQSDAQ. The V and J ends lost 5 bases and 5 bases respectively, with 21 bases between them. This CDR3 region has 16 residues. CDR3 nucleotides: TGTGCCAGCAGCCTAACTCCGGTCCGAGGGGCGGAGACCCAGTACTTC. It codes for CASSLTPVRGAETQYF.

This clonotype occurred a few times. V gene TRBV5-4 combines with J gene TRBJ2-1; D unclear. Deletions cut 2 bases from V and 8 bases from J, with 5 bases between. The CDR3 runs 11 residues. Germline CDR1 is SGHNT and CDR2 is YYREEE (reference sequence). CDR3 sequence reads: CASSFLHEQFF. Here the CDR3 DNA reads TGTGCCAGCAGCTTTTTACATGAGCAGTTCTTC.

J is TRBJ2-1 and V is TRBV7-2; tentatively, D is TRBD1 (6 bases). The germline CDR1 and CDR2 sequences are SGHTA and FQGNSA. The CDR3 is 14 amino acids. The V gene lost 1 base and the J gene lost 10 bases, with 14 bases spanning the gap. Written as DNA, the CDR3 is TGTGCCAGCAGCTTAGAGGGGGAAGCCAAAGAGCAGTTCTTC. Residues: CASSLEGEAKEQFF.

The table lists this clonotype with a few counts. J is TRBJ1-1 and V is TRBV12-3 or TRBV12-4; maybe TRBD1 (6 bases). Trimming pared 2 bases from V and 4 bases from J, leaving 11 bases between. This CDR3 comprises 14 residues. This CDR3 reads CASSLRGAGTEAFF. CDR3 DNA: TGTGCCAGCAGTTTACGGGGGGCGGGCACTGAAGCTTTCTTT.

V and J are TRBV7-3 and TRBJ2-7, with D perhaps matching TRBD2 (6 bases). The CDR3 is made up of 13 amino acids. Per germline, CDR1 SGHTA and CDR2 FQGTGA. Trimming pared 5 bases from V and 0 bases from J, leaving 8 bases between. CDR3 sequence (DNA): TGTGCCAGCAGCCGCGGGGCCTCCTACGAGCAGTACTTC. It codes for CASSRGASYEQYF.

The CDR3 reads CSARGGQVGQPQHF. The CDR3 DNA sequence: TGCAGTGCTAGAGGCGGGCAGGTCGGGCAGCCCCAGCATTTT. The rearrangement joins TRBV20-1 to TRBJ1-5; no firm D call. This CDR3 has 14 amino acids. Germline values: CDR1 DFQATT, CDR2 SNEGSKA (reference sequence). Trimming took 1 base from V and 7 from J, leaving 14 bases between them.

The chain is built from TRBV2 and TRBJ1-5, with TRBD1 matching over 7 bases. The germline CDR1 and CDR2 sequences are SNHLY and FYNNEI. This CDR3 has 18 residues. The ends lost 5 bases at V and 0 bases at J; junction bases unmatched: 13. The CDR3: CASSNPRDSPYSNQPQHF. CDR3 nucleotides: TGTGCCAGCAGTAACCCCCGGGACAGCCCGTATAGCAATCAGCCCCAGCATTTT.

A few counts support this clonotype. J is TRBJ2-7 and V is TRBV3-1; D is uncertain. The length of the CDR3 is 13 residues. V was shortened by 6 bases and J by 0 bases, with 9 bases between the two germline ends. The germline V gene encodes CDR1 LGHDT and CDR2 YNNKEL (reference sequence). This CDR3 reads CASRRTSSYEQYF. In DNA, the CDR3 is TGTGCCAGCAGACGAACGAGCTCCTACGAGCAGTACTTC.

This clonotype has a handful of counts. The chain joins TRBV12-3 or TRBV12-4 to TRBJ2-5; 7 positions match TRBD1. J was trimmed by 0 bases and V by 6 bases; bases with no gene match: 1. The CDR3 is 13 residues long. The chain's CDR3 is CASRGQYQETQYF. The CDR3 DNA sequence: TGTGCCAGCAGGGGACAGTACCAAGAGACCCAGTACTTC.

This clonotype was seen only a few times. The chain is built from TRBV5-4 and TRBJ2-3; D not resolved. The germline V gene encodes CDR1 SGHNT and CDR2 YYREEE (reference sequence). V was clipped by 5 bases and J by 5 bases, with 9 bases between them. This CDR3 region has 12 residues. Here the CDR3 reads CASRELGDTQYF. The CDR3 bases are TGTGCCAGCAGGGAGTTGGGAGATACGCAGTATTTT.

The rearrangement joins TRBV6-1 to TRBJ2-7; a possible D gene is TRBD2 (7 bases). Trimming took 4 bases from V and 3 from J, leaving 16 bases between them. There are 15 residues in the CDR3. Per germline, CDR1 MNHNS and CDR2 SASEGT. The CDR3 protein is CASSADRTRLYEQYV. The CDR3 region has the DNA TGTGCCAGCAGTGCCGACAGGACTAGGCTCTACGAGCAGTACGTC.

The chain employs TRBV20-1 and TRBJ1-6; D gene uncertain. CDR1 is DFQATT and CDR2 is SNEGSKA in the germline V gene (reference sequence). With 3 bases removed from V and 4 bases from J, the gap between germline ends came to 4 bases. The CDR3 runs to 12 residues. The CDR3 DNA follows: TGCAGTGCTAGTCAGTATAATTCACCCCTCCACTTT. Its protein product is CSASQYNSPLHF.

This clonotype was detected many times. The V call is TRBV6-4, the J call TRBJ2-3; D is ambiguous. CDR3 length equals 14 residues. The V gene lost 4 bases and the J gene lost 1 base, with 9 bases spanning the gap. Germline V gene data show CDR1 as MRHNA and CDR2 as SNTAGT. In DNA form, the CDR3 reads TGTGCCAGCAGTGCGATTGGGGGCACAGATACGCAGTATTTT. Residues: CASSAIGGTDTQYF.

This clonotype occurred a few times. V usage is TRBV28 and J usage is TRBJ1-5; no reliable D call. The CDR3 is 13 amino acids. With 8 bases removed from V and 0 bases from J, the gap between germline ends came to 8 bases. From germline, CDR1 is MDHEN and CDR2 SYDVKM. CDR3 bases: TGTGCCAGCGGCACCGATAGCAATCAGCCCCAGCATTTT. Translated, it gives CASGTDSNQPQHF. Full variable domain (outside the CDR3, taken from reference TRBV28 and TRBJ1-5): DVKVTQSSRYLVKRTGEKVFLECVQDMDHENMFWYRQDPGLGLRLIYFSYDVKMKEKGDIPEGYSVSREKKERFSLILESASTNQTSMYLCASGTDSNQPQHFGDGTRLSIL.

This clonotype was observed many times. The chain recombines TRBV5-1 with TRBJ2-1; D uncertain. V gave up 2 bases and J gave up 1 base, with 10 bases separating them. Germline assignment: CDR1 SGHRS and CDR2 YFSETQ. The CDR3 consists of 15 residues. CDR3: CASSFSSDSYNEQFF. CDR3 nucleotide sequence: TGCGCCAGCAGCTTTTCGTCTGATTCCTACAATGAGCAGTTCTTC.

This chain connects TRBV20-1 to TRBJ2-7; the D gene is possibly TRBD1 (5 bases). CDR1 is DFQATT and CDR2 is SNEGSKA in the germline V gene (reference sequence). The CDR3 spans 14 residues. The V gene lost 5 bases and the J gene lost 1 base, with 15 bases spanning the gap. The CDR3 loop is CSAGAPLRSYEQYV. The CDR3 coding sequence is TGCAGTGCTGGGGCCCCCTTACGATCCTACGAGCAGTACGTC.

This clonotype was seen more than once but under ten times. The chain links TRBV15 to TRBJ2-1; 8 nucleotides line up with TRBD2. The length of the CDR3 is 14 residues. J lost 5 bases, V lost 5 bases, and 5 bases had no gene match. CDR1 is LNHNV, CDR2 YYDKDF, per germline (reference sequence). The CDR3 nucleotides are TGTGCCACCAGCGGGGGACTAGACGACAATGAGCAGTTCTTC. Translation: CATSGGLDDNEQFF.

In its sample, this clonotype was seen a few times. The chain recombines TRBV30 with TRBJ2-5, with 9 bases fitting TRBD2. Germline trimming cut 5 bases from V and 4 bases from J; bases unmatched to any gene: 8. CDR1 GTSNPN and CDR2 SVGIG come from the germline V gene (reference sequence). The CDR3 sequence is 14 residues long. The CDR3 nucleotides read TGTGCCTGGGGCAGCGGGGGGCCTGGAGAGACCCAGTACTTC. The encoded protein is CAWGSGGPGETQYF.

The chain joins TRBV7-8 to TRBJ2-5, with D perhaps matching TRBD1 (6 bases). CDR3 length equals 15 residues. The V and J ends lost 1 base and 5 bases respectively, with 14 bases between them. Germline V CDR1 and CDR2: SGHVS, FQNEAQ. Written as DNA, the CDR3 is TGTGCCAGCAGCTTAGTCTCCCAGGGGAAGGAGACCCAGTACTTC. It specifies CASSLVSQGKETQYF.

This clonotype has ten or more counts. V usage is TRBV9 and J usage is TRBJ1-2; 8 bases are shared with TRBD1. This CDR3 contains 13 residues. The V gene's germline CDR1 is SGDLS and CDR2 YYNGEE. The junction had 2 bases not matched to a gene; V was cut back by 3 bases and J by 4 bases. CDR3 sequence: CASSAGQAYGYTF. The CDR3 DNA is TGTGCCAGCAGCGCGGGACAGGCCTATGGCTACACCTTC.

This clonotype was observed a few times. The rearrangement uses TRBV12-3 or TRBV12-4 and TRBJ1-2; D may be TRBD1 (5 bases). V lost 3 bases and J lost 8, with 13 bases in between. The CDR3 has 13 amino acids. DNA of the CDR3: TGTGCCAGCAGTTTTGAGGGGCGCAGAGGCTACACCTTC. Translated, it gives CASSFEGRRGYTF.

V is TRBV25-1 and J is TRBJ1-1; D may be TRBD1 (6 bases). This CDR3 region has 13 residues. V was cut by 7 bases and J by 7 bases, with 16 bases left in between. Looked up from germline, CDR1 is MGHDK and CDR2 is SYGVNS. The CDR3 here is CASTNTPDSEAFF. As DNA, the CDR3 is TGTGCCAGCACCAACACCCCGGACAGTGAAGCTTTCTTT.

This clonotype was observed a few times. The chain couples TRBV12-5 to TRBJ2-7, with D perhaps matching TRBD1 (6 bases). Germline CDR1 is LGHNT and CDR2 is FRNRAP. Trimming left V 0 bases short and J 10 bases short, with 13 bases between. This CDR3 contains 13 residues. The CDR3 protein is CASGLVGRQAQYF. The CDR3 DNA reads TGTGCTAGTGGTTTGGTAGGAAGACAGGCCCAGTACTTC.

The sample holds a few counts of this clonotype. The chain carries TRBV18 and TRBJ2-7, with D maybe TRBD1 (6 bases). The CDR3 contains 13 residues. Germline V CDR1 and CDR2: KGHSH, LQKENI. V was pared by 3 bases and J by 3 bases, with 9 bases between. Here the CDR3 DNA reads TGTGCCAGCTCACCTGGACAGTTCTACGAGCAGTACTTC. It is translated as CASSPGQFYEQYF. The full variable domain, completed using reference TRBV18 and TRBJ2-7, is NAGVMQNPRHLVRRRGQEARLRCSPMKGHSHVYWYRQLPEEGLKFMVYLQKENIIDESGMPKERFSAEFPKEGPSILRIQQVVRGDSAAYFCASSPGQFYEQYFGPGTRLTVT.